Below, 19 T cell receptor beta chains from the same sample are listed, as sequenced in a study of patients and donors after allogeneic stem cell transplantation. TCRdb reprocessed the RT-PCR reads via MiXCR and lists one record per CDR3 protein. This table holds some 880,000 distinct CDR3 sequences, 15% to 20% found once. Sequencing used blood, either unsorted or a sorted T cell fraction (not recorded which). These receptors all stem from a human donor who was either an allogeneic HSCT recipient or a stem cell or donor lymphocyte infusion donor (not recorded which). It is not recorded whose cells these are; they may come from a transplant donor.

This clonotype was seen more than once but under ten times. The chain recombines TRBV20-1 with TRBJ1-1; a weak D match, TRBD1 (5 bases). Germline values: CDR1 DFQATT, CDR2 SNEGSKA (reference sequence). CDR3 length equals 16 residues. The ends were cut back, 1 base at V and 0 bases at J, with 15 bases in the middle. The CDR3 protein is CSARAGGTLMNTEAFF. In DNA form, the CDR3 reads TGCAGTGCTAGAGCCGGGGGTACCTTGATGAACACTGAAGCTTTCTTT.

The CDR3 bases are TGTGCCAGCAGTTTAATCGTAGGCTTACAGTCCCCCAATGAGCAGTTCTTC. As protein: CASSLIVGLQSPNEQFF. The chain joins TRBV27 to TRBJ2-1; D is uncertain. The V end was cut by 2 bases, the J end by 6 bases, with 20 bases between. CDR1 MNHEY and CDR2 SMNVEV come from the germline V gene (reference sequence). CDR3 length: 17 residues.

Of note for this clonotype: A junction boundary mismatches the germline segment, possibly from a read error. The chain uses TRBV19 and TRBJ2-1; no definite D call. CDR1 and CDR2 (germline): LNHDA, SQIVND (reference sequence). The CDR3 totals 12 residues. Here the CDR3 reads CASSLGRNEQLF. The CDR3 DNA reads as TGTGCCAGTAGTTTAGGTAGAAATGAGCAGTTATTC.

In its sample, this clonotype was seen a few times. This chain connects TRBV7-9 to TRBJ1-1; D is uncertain. Germline loops: CDR1 SEHNR, CDR2 FQNEAQ (reference sequence). Trimming shortened V by 1 base and J by 4 bases, and 10 bases separated the two germline ends. The CDR3 totals 14 residues. As DNA, the CDR3 is TGTGCCAGCAGCTTAGGACTAGCTATCACTGAAGCTTTCTTT. It codes for CASSLGLAITEAFF.

The rearrangement joins TRBV5-1 to TRBJ2-3, with D perhaps matching TRBD1 or TRBD2 (6 bases each). Germline CDR1 is SGHRS and CDR2 is YFSETQ. The CDR3 totals 16 residues. V shed 4 bases and J shed 3 bases, with 18 bases lying between them. The CDR3 here is CASSPGGGQVTDTQYF. CDR3 DNA sequence: TGCGCCAGCAGCCCAGGAGGGGGGCAGGTTACAGATACGCAGTATTTT.

The V and J genes are TRBV6-1 and TRBJ2-7; D unclear. The V end was cut by 5 bases, the J end by 0 bases, with 17 bases between. The CDR3 is made up of 16 amino acids. Germline CDR1 and CDR2: MNHNS and SASEGT. The CDR3 DNA reads TGTGCCAGCAGTCGTGACGGCAGGCAGGTCTCCTACGAGCAGTACTTC. Its translation: CASSRDGRQVSYEQYF.

CDR3 loop: CASSYSYTGIKSGANVLTF. The DNA of the CDR3 is TGTGCCAGCAGTTACTCGTACACAGGGATAAAATCTGGGGCCAACGTCCTGACTTTC. The chain carries TRBV6-5 and TRBJ2-6, with a weak D call TRBD1 (6 bases). Germline-derived CDR1 and CDR2 are MNHEY and SVGAGI. The CDR3 runs to 19 residues. Trimming took 0 bases from V and 1 from J, leaving 16 bases between them.

Concerning this clonotype: A read error may explain this, as a much larger clone is one base away. The CDR3 does not close with the conserved phenylalanine or tryptophan, likely indicating a read error. J is TRBJ2-3 and V is TRBV30; 8 bases fit TRBD2. V lost 0 bases to trimming and J lost 0 bases; unmatched junction nucleotides: 5. The CDR3 runs to 16 residues. In germline, CDR1 is GTSNPN, CDR2 SVGIG (reference sequence). CDR3 sequence reads: CAWSVLGGGSTDTQYS. The CDR3 bases are TGTGCCTGGAGTGTACTGGGCGGGGGGAGCACAGATACGCAGTATTCT.

The chain recombines TRBV6-5 with TRBJ1-1, with TRBD1 matching over 7 bases. This CDR3 has 16 residues. V lost 3 bases and J lost 1; bases outside the gene matches: 8. From germline, CDR1 is MNHEY and CDR2 SVGAGI. The CDR3 here is CASSYGRRGPNTEAFF. As DNA, the CDR3 is TGTGCCAGCAGTTATGGTAGGAGGGGGCCGAACACTGAAGCTTTCTTT.

This CDR3 is CASIRGVGVGGELFF. The CDR3 DNA follows: TGTGCCAGCATCAGAGGGGTAGGGGTTGGCGGGGAGCTGTTTTTT. V gene TRBV7-2 combines with J gene TRBJ2-2, with D possibly called TRBD1 or TRBD2 (5 bases each). CDR1 is SGHTA, CDR2 FQGNSA, per germline. This CDR3 is built from 15 residues. V lost 7 bases and J lost 7, with 19 bases in between.

The chain has TRBV20-1 and TRBJ1-2, with D unresolved. This CDR3 contains 15 residues. Deletions cut 0 bases from V and 0 bases from J, with 11 bases between. Germline-derived CDR1 and CDR2 are DFQATT and SNEGSKA (reference sequence). CDR3 region: CSARDQWGANYGYTF. DNA of the CDR3: TGCAGTGCTAGAGATCAATGGGGAGCTAACTATGGCTACACCTTC.

The sample holds many counts of this clonotype. The chain recombines TRBV12-3 or TRBV12-4 with TRBJ2-3, with TRBD2 identical over 9 bases. This CDR3 comprises 15 residues. V gave up 4 bases and J gave up 3 bases; unmatched junction bases: 5. The CDR3 sequence: CASSSGLAHTDTQYF. For the CDR3, the DNA is TGTGCCAGCAGTTCCGGACTAGCGCATACAGATACGCAGTATTTT.

This clonotype appeared a few times. The chain carries TRBV9 and TRBJ1-1; tentative D call: TRBD1 (6 bases). From germline, CDR1 is SGDLS and CDR2 YYNGEE. V was clipped by 7 bases and J by 1 base, with 11 bases between them. This CDR3 is built from 13 residues. CDR3 in amino acids: CASGKGGNTEAFF. Here the CDR3 DNA reads TGTGCCAGCGGCAAAGGGGGGAACACTGAAGCTTTCTTT.

The chain combines TRBV4-3 with TRBJ1-1; the match to TRBD1 covers 7 bases. The CDR3 loop spans 17 amino acids. With 0 bases clipped from V and 1 base from J, the junction kept 8 bases outside the gene matches. Germline loops: CDR1 LGHNA, CDR2 YSLEER. CDR3: CASSQDSSTGTNTEAFF. CDR3 sequence (DNA): TGCGCCAGCAGCCAAGATTCATCGACAGGGACGAACACTGAAGCTTTCTTT.

This clonotype has a handful of counts. The gene calls are TRBV27 and TRBJ1-2; no firm D call. CDR3 size: 14 residues. Germline loops: CDR1 MNHEY, CDR2 SMNVEV (reference sequence). Trimming cost V 9 bases and J 1 base, with 15 bases left between them. The CDR3 loop reads CASGRTANNYGYTF. The CDR3 nucleotides are TGTGCCAGTGGGAGGACGGCTAATAACTATGGCTACACCTTC.

The table lists this clonotype with a few counts. This chain joins TRBV27 and TRBJ2-7; 8 nucleotides align to TRBD2. This CDR3 spans 13 amino acids. Per the germline V gene, CDR1 is MNHEY and CDR2 is SMNVEV (reference sequence). J gave up 2 bases and V 6 bases, and 3 bases lay outside the gene matches. CDR3 in DNA: TGTGCCAGCAGAGGAGCGGGAGCCTACGAGCAGTACTTC. Residues: CASRGAGAYEQYF.

Ten or more counts support this clonotype. The J gene is TRBJ1-2, the V gene TRBV12-3 or TRBV12-4; D is uncertain. Trimming left V 3 bases short and J 1 base short, with 9 bases between. This CDR3 is 14 amino acids long. CDR3 sequence reads: CASSFSGNNYGYTF. CDR3 DNA sequence: TGTGCCAGCAGTTTTTCGGGGAATAACTATGGCTACACCTTC.

This clonotype was detected only a few times. The rearrangement joins TRBV6-2 or TRBV6-3 to TRBJ2-7, with D possibly TRBD2 on 5 matching bases. The germline V and J ends were trimmed by 0 bases and 6 bases, with 21 bases remaining between them. CDR1 and CDR2 from the germline V gene are MNHEY and SVGEGT. This CDR3 is built from 17 residues. The CDR3 DNA is TGTGCCAGCAGTTACTCGGGCGGGTTCGTCTGGATTTCCGAGCAGTACTTC. Residues: CASSYSGGFVWISEQYF.

CDR3 sequence reads: CSARDGVSGTEDQETQYF. The CDR3, as DNA: TGCAGTGCTAGGGATGGGGTGTCCGGGACAGAGGACCAAGAGACCCAGTACTTC. The V gene is TRBV20-1, the J gene TRBJ2-5; 7 nucleotides line up with TRBD1. The CDR3 spans 18 residues. Germline CDR1 and CDR2: DFQATT and SNEGSKA (reference sequence). V dropped 3 bases and J dropped 0; count of bases not matched to a gene: 16.